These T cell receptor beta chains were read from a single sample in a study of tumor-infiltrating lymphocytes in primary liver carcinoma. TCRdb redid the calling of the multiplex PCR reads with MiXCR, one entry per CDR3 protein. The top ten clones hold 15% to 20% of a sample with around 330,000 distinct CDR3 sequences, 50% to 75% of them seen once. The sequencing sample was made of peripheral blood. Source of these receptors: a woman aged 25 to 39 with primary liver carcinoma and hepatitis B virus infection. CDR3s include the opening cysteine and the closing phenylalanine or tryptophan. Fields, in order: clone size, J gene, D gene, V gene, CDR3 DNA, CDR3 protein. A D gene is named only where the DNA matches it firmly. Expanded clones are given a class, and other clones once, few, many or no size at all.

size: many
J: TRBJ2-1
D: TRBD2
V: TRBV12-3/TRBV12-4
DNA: TGTGCCAGCAGTTTCGCACTAGCGGGGGGGGGAGGTGAGCAGTTCTTC
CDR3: CASSFALAGGGGEQFF

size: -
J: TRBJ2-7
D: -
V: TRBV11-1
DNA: TGTGCCAGCAGCTTTCGCGGTTCGACTAATGAGCAGTACTTC
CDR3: CASSFRGSTNEQYF

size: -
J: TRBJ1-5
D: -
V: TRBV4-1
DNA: TGCGCCAGCAGCCAATCCCCAAGGAGCAATCAGCCCCAGCATTTT
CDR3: CASSQSPRSNQPQHF

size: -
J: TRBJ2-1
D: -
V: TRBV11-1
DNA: TGTGCCAGCGGCCTTGGCGGAGGCAATGAGCACTTCTTC
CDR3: CASGLGGGNEHFF

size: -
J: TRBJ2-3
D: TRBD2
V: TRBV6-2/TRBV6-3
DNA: TGTGCCAGCAGTACTAGCGGGTGGGATACGCAGTATTTT
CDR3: CASSTSGWDTQYF

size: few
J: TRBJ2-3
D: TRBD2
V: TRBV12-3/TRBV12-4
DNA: TGTGCCAGCAGTCTAGCGGGAGGGTCCTCTTGGTATTTT
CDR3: CASSLAGGSSWYF

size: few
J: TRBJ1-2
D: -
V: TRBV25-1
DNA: TGTGCCAGCAGTATGGACTACTATGGCTACACCTTC
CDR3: CASSMDYYGYTF

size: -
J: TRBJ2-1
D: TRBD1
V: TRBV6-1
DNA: TGTGCCAGCAGAAGACAGGGGGGGAATGAGCAGTTATTC
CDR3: CASRRQGGNEQLF

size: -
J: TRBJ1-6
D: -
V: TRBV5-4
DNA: TGTGCCAGCAGCCAGACACAAGGAATTTCACCCCTCCACTTT
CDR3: CASSQTQGISPLHF

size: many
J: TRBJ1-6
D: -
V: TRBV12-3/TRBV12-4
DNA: TGTGCCAGCAGTCTCCGGACGAATTCACCCCTCCACTTT
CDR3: CASSLRTNSPLHF

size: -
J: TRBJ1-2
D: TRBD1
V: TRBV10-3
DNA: TGTAGCATCAGTGACAGGGTGGGCTATGGCTACACCTTC
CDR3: CSISDRVGYGYTF

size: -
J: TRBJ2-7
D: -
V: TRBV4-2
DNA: TGTGCCAGCAGCCAAGAGGCGCGATACGAGCAGTACTTC
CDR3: CASSQEARYEQYF

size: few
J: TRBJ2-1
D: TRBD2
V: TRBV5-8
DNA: TGTGCCAGCAGTCACGGACTAGCGGGGTCCTACAATGAGCAGTTCTTC
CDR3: CASSHGLAGSYNEQFF

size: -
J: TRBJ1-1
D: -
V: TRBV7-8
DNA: TGTGTCAGCAGCTTAGAAGGGTGGAGGGCAAAGAGCACTGAAGCTTTCTTT
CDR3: CVSSLEGWRAKSTEAFF

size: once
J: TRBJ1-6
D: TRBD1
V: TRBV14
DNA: TGTACCAGCAGCCAGACAGGGAGGAATTCACCCTTCCACTTT
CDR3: CTSSQTGRNSPFHF

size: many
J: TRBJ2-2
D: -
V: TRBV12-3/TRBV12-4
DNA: TGTGCCAGCAGCCTAGTGGGGCGCACCGGGGAGCTGTTTTTT
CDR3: CASSLVGRTGELFF

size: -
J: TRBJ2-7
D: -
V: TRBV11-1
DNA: TGTGCCAGCAGCACCAATCTCTACGAGCAGTACTTC
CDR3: CASSTNLYEQYF

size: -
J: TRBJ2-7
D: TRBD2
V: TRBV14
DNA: TGTGCCAGCAGTGGGACTAGCCGGGCTGTCGGGGAGCAGTACTTC
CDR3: CASSGTSRAVGEQYF

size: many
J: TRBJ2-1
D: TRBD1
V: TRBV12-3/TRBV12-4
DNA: TGTGCCAGCAGTTTGATCCGACAGGGACAGTTCTTC
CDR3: CASSLIRQGQFF

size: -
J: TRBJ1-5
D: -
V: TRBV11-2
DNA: TGTGCCAGCGGCTTAGATCGTGCTCGACAGCCCCAACATTTT
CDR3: CASGLDRARQPQHF

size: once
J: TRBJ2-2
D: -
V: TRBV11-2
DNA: TGTGCCAGCAGCTTCCAGACGAACACCGGGAAGCTGTTATTT
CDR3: CASSFQTNTGKLLF

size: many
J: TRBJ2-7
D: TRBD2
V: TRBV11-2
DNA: TGTGCCAGCAGCTTACTAGCGGGAGTGCTCTCCGAGCAGTACTTC
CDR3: CASSLLAGVLSEQYF

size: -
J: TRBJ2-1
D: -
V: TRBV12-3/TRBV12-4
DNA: TGTGCCAGCAGCCCGACTAACTTGGGTGAGCAGTTCTTC
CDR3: CASSPTNLGEQFF

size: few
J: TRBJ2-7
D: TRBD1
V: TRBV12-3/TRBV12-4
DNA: TGTGCCAGCAGACGCCAGGGGGTCGAGCAGTACTTC
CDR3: CASRRQGVEQYF

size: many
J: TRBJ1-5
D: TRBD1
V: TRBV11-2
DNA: TGTGCCAGCAGCTTGGGACAGGGACCCCAGCATTTT
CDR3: CASSLGQGPQHF

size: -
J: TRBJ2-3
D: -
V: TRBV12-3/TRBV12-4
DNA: TGTGCCAGCAGTTTGGGTCCTAGCATAGATACGCAGTATTTT
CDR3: CASSLGPSIDTQYF

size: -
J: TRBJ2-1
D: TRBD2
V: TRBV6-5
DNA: TGTGCCAGCAGTACGACTAGCGGCAATAAGCAGTTCTTC
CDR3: CASSTTSGNKQFF

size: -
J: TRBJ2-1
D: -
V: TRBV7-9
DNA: TGTGCCAGCAGCTTAGAAGGGGGGCATGAGCAGTTCTTC
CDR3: CASSLEGGHEQFF

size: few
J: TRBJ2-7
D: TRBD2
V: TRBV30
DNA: TGTGCCTGGAGGGCCCGACTAGCGGGAGTGCATTACGAGCAGTACTTC
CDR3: CAWRARLAGVHYEQYF

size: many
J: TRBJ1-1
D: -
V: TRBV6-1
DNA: TGTGCCAGCAGTGACATGGCAGGGCCAAACACTGAAGCTTTCTTT
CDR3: CASSDMAGPNTEAFF

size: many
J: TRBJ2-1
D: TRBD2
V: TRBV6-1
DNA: TGTGCCAGCAAGAGTTCGTTAGCGGGACTTTACAATGAGCAGTTCTTC
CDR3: CASKSSLAGLYNEQFF

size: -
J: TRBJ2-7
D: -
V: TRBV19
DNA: TGTGCCAGTTCCGGGTCCCGCTCCTACGAGCAGTACTTC
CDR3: CASSGSRSYEQYF

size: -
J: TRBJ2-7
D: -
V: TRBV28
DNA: TGTGCCACCTGGACCGGGCCAGGGGGGGAGCAGTACTTC
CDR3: CATWTGPGGEQYF

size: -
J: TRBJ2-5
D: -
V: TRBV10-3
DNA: TGTGCCATCAGCTCAGGAGGAGTCCAAGAGACCCAGTACTTC
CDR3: CAISSGGVQETQYF

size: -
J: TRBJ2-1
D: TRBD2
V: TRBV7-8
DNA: TGTGCCAGCAGCCGTACGGGAGGCCCCTCCAATGAGCAGTTCTTC
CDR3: CASSRTGGPSNEQFF

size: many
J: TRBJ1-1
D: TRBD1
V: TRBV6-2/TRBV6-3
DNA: TGTGCCAGCAGGGATCAGGGGGCGAAGAGGACTGAAGCTTTCTTT
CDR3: CASRDQGAKRTEAFF

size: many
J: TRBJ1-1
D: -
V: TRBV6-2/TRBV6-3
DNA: TGTGCCAGCAGTCGCGACCCATACACTGAAGCTTTCTTT
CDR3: CASSRDPYTEAFF

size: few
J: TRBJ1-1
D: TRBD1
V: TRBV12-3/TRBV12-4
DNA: TGTGCCAGCAGTCACCGGGACAGGAGGAACACTGAAGCTTTCTTT
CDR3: CASSHRDRRNTEAFF

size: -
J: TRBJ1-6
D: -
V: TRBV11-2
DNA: TGTGCCAGCAGCCCAAGAGGGACTAATTTTAGCTCCCATAATTCACCCCTCCACTTT
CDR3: CASSPRGTNFSSHNSPLHF

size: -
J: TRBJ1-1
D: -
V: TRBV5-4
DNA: TGTGCCAGCAGCTTGGGGGGGCGCACTGAAGCCTTCTTT
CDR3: CASSLGGRTEAFF

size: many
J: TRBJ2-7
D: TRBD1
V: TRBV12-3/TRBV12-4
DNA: TGTGCCAGCAGAAAGGGACAGGAGACCTACGAGCAGTACTTC
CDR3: CASRKGQETYEQYF

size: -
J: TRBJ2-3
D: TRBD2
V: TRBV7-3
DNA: TGTGCCAGCAGCTTATTTGGCGGGAGCGTAGATACGCAGTATTTT
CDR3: CASSLFGGSVDTQYF

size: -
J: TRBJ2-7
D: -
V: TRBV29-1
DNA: TGCAGCGTTGGGGCACCGAAGGGTGGAGTGTACGAGCAGTACTTC
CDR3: CSVGAPKGGVYEQYF

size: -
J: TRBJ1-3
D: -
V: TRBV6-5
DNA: TGTGCCAGCAGTTACTCGAAAAGGGGATCAGGAAACACCATATATTTT
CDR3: CASSYSKRGSGNTIYF

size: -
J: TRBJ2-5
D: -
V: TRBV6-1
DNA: TGTGCCAGCAGAGTGTTGGTCCAAGAGACCCAGTACTTC
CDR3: CASRVLVQETQYF

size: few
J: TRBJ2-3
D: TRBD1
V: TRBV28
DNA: TGTGCCAGCAGTTCCAGGGGGCTCCGCACAGATACGCAGTATTTT
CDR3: CASSSRGLRTDTQYF